The entry below describes one T cell receptor (beta chain). Its recognized antigen is unknown. No much larger clone is present one base from it, and per-base qualities are unavailable. The sample is drawn from a study of radiotherapy plus CTLA-4 blockade in lung cancer (dated by TCRdb to 2016 to 2019). For the wider study: Objective responses were observed in more than 15% of enrolled patients, and disease control was achieved in around 28%. The full study reports these points: Early dynamic changes in blood T cell clones, together with increased serum interferon-beta after radiation, were reported as the strongest predictors of response. TCR clones derived from tumors expanded in peripheral blood after treatment with radiotherapy and ipilimumab.

Focal radiation therapy combined with CTLA-4 blockade (ipilimumab) was tested in patients with chemo-refractory metastatic non-small-cell lung cancer. Libraries came from the immunoSEQ multiplex PCR assay. The clones in this table, taken by TCRdb from immuneACCESS, are in-frame only. Not every clone is retained; where verified, under half of the shortfall comes from an unresolved V gene, and the cause of the rest is unknown. The sample has around 80,000 clones on record, 60% to 85% of them singletons. Over 20% of the sample goes to the ten largest clones. This receptor was obtained from a human donor with non-small cell lung cancer whose response to radiotherapy plus ipilimumab could not be evaluated. Some clones in this sample may be carry-over from other donors' samples. Sample: peripheral blood, taken from a patient treated with radiotherapy plus ipilimumab.

The nucleotide sequence is given as TGTGCCAGCAGCGTACAGGGTACGGATGGCTACACCTTC. It translates to CASSVQGTDGYTF. This receptor chain uses TRBV6-1 and TRBJ1-2, and possibly TRBD1, on 6 matching bases. CDR1 MNHNS and CDR2 SASEGT were looked up in the germline V gene. V drops 6 bases and J drops 6 bases, leaving 14 bases in between. The CDR3 goes from the cysteine to the phenylalanine over 13 residues. This entry keeps only the CDR3 DNA: 39 bases, framed from base 1.